Following are 24 T cell receptor beta chains from one sample sequenced in a study of T cells in Graves' hyperthyroidism and ophthalmopathy. RNA transcripts yielded amplified TCR beta CDR3 regions. RT-PCR in the first round (using the HTBI primer set) targeted the TCR CDR3. TCRdb re-analysed the multiplex PCR reads in MiXCR, keeping a single row per CDR3 protein. The repertoire has hundreds of thousands of distinct CDR3 sequences, approximately 13% of them found once; the top ten carry roughly 9.2%. The specimen sequenced was blood. All receptors come from a woman aged 18-29 years with Graves' hyperthyroidism.

The sample holds many counts of this clonotype. The chain couples TRBV24-1 to TRBJ2-1; 11 nucleotides align to TRBD2. This CDR3 spans 16 amino acids. The junction had 8 bases not matched to a gene; V was cut back by 4 bases and J by 7 bases. Germline V CDR1 and CDR2: KGHDR, SFDVKD. The CDR3 region has the DNA TGTGCCACCAGTGACCCGGCTAGCGGGAGGTGGAATGAGCAGTTCTTC. Its protein product is CATSDPASGRWNEQFF.

The sample holds many counts of this clonotype. This sequence joins TRBV7-9 and TRBJ2-1; D not certain. V was pared by 7 bases and J by 0 bases, with 13 bases between. This CDR3 spans 15 amino acids. Germline CDR1 is SEHNR and CDR2 is FQNEAQ (reference sequence). The CDR3, as DNA: TGTGCCAGCATATCGCGGAAGAGCTCCTACAATGAGCAGTTCTTC. Protein product: CASISRKSSYNEQFF.

This clonotype has ten or more counts. The CDR3 protein is CASSLVGGATEAFF. In DNA, the CDR3 is TGTGCCAGCAGCTTAGTCGGGGGCGCGACTGAAGCTTTCTTT. The chain joins TRBV7-2 to TRBJ1-1, with D maybe TRBD1 (6 bases). Germline-derived CDR1 and CDR2 are SGHTA and FQGNSA. The CDR3 extends over 14 amino acids. V was shortened by 1 base and J by 5 bases, with 11 bases between the two germline ends. The full variable domain, in which reference TRBV7-2 and TRBJ1-1 provide the parts outside the CDR3, is GAGVSQSPSNKVTEKGKDVELRCDPISGHTALYWYRQSLGQGLEFLIYFQGNSAPDKSGLPSDRFSAERTGGSVSTLTIQRTQQEDSAVYLCASSLVGGATEAFFGQGTRLTVV.

This clonotype was seen ten or more times. CDR3 in amino acids: CASSYDRGNQPQHF. CDR3 sequence (DNA): TGTGCCAGCAGTTATGACAGGGGAAATCAGCCCCAGCATTTT. The chain has TRBV28 and TRBJ1-5; 8 nucleotides agree with TRBD1. Germline loops: CDR1 MDHEN, CDR2 SYDVKM. CDR3 length: 14 residues. V dropped 4 bases and J dropped 4; count of bases not matched to a gene: 3.

This chain links TRBV19 with TRBJ1-6; D unresolved. The V and J ends lost 3 bases and 8 bases respectively, with 14 bases between them. Per germline, CDR1 LNHDA and CDR2 SQIVND (reference sequence). The CDR3 totals 15 residues. The CDR3 loop is CASSIRLKYDSPLHF. The CDR3 bases are TGTGCCAGTAGTATCCGGCTTAAATATGATTCACCCCTCCACTTT.

On this clonotype: A single base separates this from a much larger clone, so it may be a read error. The chain employs TRBV3-1 and TRBJ2-7; a possible D gene is TRBD2 (6 bases). This CDR3 contains 17 residues. Germline loops: CDR1 LGHDT, CDR2 YNNKEL (reference sequence). V was pared by 0 bases and J by 8 bases, with 23 bases between. The DNA for the CDR3 is TGTGCCAGCAGCCAAGACGGCGCGGTGCGGGGAATGAATAAGCAGTACTTC. Translation gives CASSQDGAVRGMNKQYF.

The gene calls are TRBV6-2 or TRBV6-3 and TRBJ1-6; D uncertain. Per the germline V gene, CDR1 is MNHEY and CDR2 is SVGEGT. Trimming left V 2 bases short and J 5 bases short, with 7 bases between. The CDR3 consists of 14 residues. CDR3 region: CASSYRRNNSPLHF. The CDR3 bases are TGTGCCAGCAGTTACAGGCGGAATAATTCACCCCTCCACTTT.

In its sample, this clonotype was seen many times. The chain uses TRBV7-9 and TRBJ2-6; a weak D match, TRBD2 (5 bases). The CDR3 has 16 amino acids. Germline lookup yields CDR1 SEHNR and CDR2 FQNEAQ (reference sequence). V was trimmed by 2 bases and J by 1 base, leaving 9 bases between them. The CDR3 region has the DNA TGTGCCAGCAGCTTACTTTCGGGATCTGGGGCCAACGTCCTGACTTTC. It is translated as CASSLLSGSGANVLTF.

The V call is TRBV5-1, the J call TRBJ1-5; unclear D gene. V was pared by 10 bases and J by 0 bases, with 17 bases between. CDR1 SGHRS and CDR2 YFSETQ come from the germline V gene. The CDR3 has 15 residues. The DNA of the CDR3 is TGCGCCGCCAGCTTACAAGGGAATAGCAATCAGCCCCAGCATTTT. This codes for CAASLQGNSNQPQHF.

In its sample, this clonotype was seen many times. The chain has TRBV2 and TRBJ2-3, with D possibly TRBD1 on 6 matching bases. The CDR3 is 14 residues long. The germline V and J ends were trimmed by 6 bases and 3 bases, with 13 bases remaining between them. The V gene's germline CDR1 is SNHLY and CDR2 FYNNEI. The CDR3 DNA is TGTGCCAGCAGCCAAGACAGGTTAACAGATACGCAGTATTTT. It is translated as CASSQDRLTDTQYF.

In its sample, this clonotype was seen many times. The gene calls are TRBV4-3 and TRBJ1-1; D remains unclear. This CDR3 spans 18 amino acids. In germline, CDR1 is LGHNA, CDR2 YSLEER. V lost 5 bases to trimming and J lost 1 base, with 23 bases between them. The CDR3 nucleotides read TGCGCCAGCAGCAGTGACCGGGGAAGACGAAGTCCGAACACTGAAGCTTTCTTT. Translation gives CASSSDRGRRSPNTEAFF.

The chain combines TRBV9 with TRBJ2-2; 9 nucleotides align to TRBD1. The CDR3 is made up of 16 amino acids. V shed 4 bases and J 6 bases; nucleotides not matched to a gene: 10. The germline CDR1 and CDR2 sequences are SGDLS and YYNGEE. As DNA, the CDR3 is TGTGCCAGCAGCTTACAGGGGGCGGGGTTGGCCGGGGAGCTGTTTTTT. It codes for CASSLQGAGLAGELFF.

This clonotype was found many times. The chain couples TRBV3-1 to TRBJ1-1; no firm D call. This CDR3 spans 13 amino acids. Germline assignment: CDR1 LGHDT and CDR2 YNNKEL (reference sequence). The germline V and J ends were trimmed by 3 bases and 1 base, with 6 bases remaining between them. The CDR3 loop reads CASSHGRNTEAFF. In nucleotides, the CDR3 is TGTGCCAGCAGCCACGGGCGGAACACTGAAGCTTTCTTT.

Ten or more counts support this clonotype. The chain recombines TRBV6-2 or TRBV6-3 with TRBJ1-3; no definite D call. CDR1 MNHEY and CDR2 SVGEGT come from the germline V gene. V lost 6 bases and J 0 bases, leaving 21 bases between the germline ends. The CDR3 is 18 amino acids. The CDR3 DNA sequence: TGTGCCAGCAGCAATTCCCCTCGGACGGCTTACTCTGGAAACACCATATATTTT. It specifies CASSNSPRTAYSGNTIYF.

This chain links TRBV3-1 with TRBJ2-7; TRBD1 agrees at 12 bases. V shed 9 bases and J 5 bases; nucleotides not matched to a gene: 5. In germline, CDR1 is LGHDT, CDR2 YNNKEL (reference sequence). This CDR3 has 13 residues. The CDR3 here is CARPGTGGHEQYF. The CDR3 nucleotides are TGTGCCAGACCCGGGACAGGGGGCCACGAGCAGTACTTC.

In its sample, this clonotype was seen many times. This chain connects TRBV28 to TRBJ1-2, with a tentative D call TRBD1 (5 bases). V was clipped by 2 bases and J by 8 bases, with 12 bases between them. Germline V gene sequence: CDR1 MDHEN, CDR2 SYDVKM. The CDR3 is 13 residues long. The CDR3 DNA reads TGTGCCAGCAGTTTAGAGAGGGGATTGGGCTACACCTTC. Translating gives CASSLERGLGYTF.

The chain recombines TRBV6-1 with TRBJ2-5; 11 bases map to TRBD2. CDR3 length equals 16 residues. The J segment lost 7 bases and the V segment lost 7 bases, leaving 14 bases of the junction unmatched. The germline gives CDR1 MNHNS, CDR2 SASEGT. This CDR3 reads CASTNQGTSGVGTQYF. The CDR3, as DNA: TGTGCCAGCACCAACCAGGGGACTAGCGGCGTCGGGACCCAGTACTTC.

As regards this clonotype: A much larger clone sits a single nucleotide away, making a read error possible. The chain carries TRBV6-1 and TRBJ2-2, with D uncertain. Germline V CDR1 and CDR2: MNHNS, SASEGT. This CDR3 has 14 amino acids. The CDR3, as DNA: TGTGCCAGCAGTGAAGCACTGTACACCAGGGAGCTGTTTTTT. This translates into CASSEALYTRELFF.

This clonotype was counted many times. The chain joins TRBV27 to TRBJ2-1; 10 positions match TRBD2. The CDR3 contains 15 residues. Losses at the gene ends were 6 bases for V and 2 bases for J; bases not matched to a gene: 4. Looked up from germline, CDR1 is MNHEY and CDR2 is SMNVEV (reference sequence). The CDR3 DNA sequence: TGTGCCAGCAGACTAGCGGGGAGTACCTACAATGAGCAGTTCTTC. As protein: CASRLAGSTYNEQFF.

This clonotype was observed at least ten times. The chain employs TRBV12-3 or TRBV12-4 and TRBJ1-1; no clear D gene. The CDR3 consists of 13 residues. The ends were cut back, 10 bases at V and 4 bases at J, with 16 bases in the middle. The DNA for the CDR3 is TGTGCCATTCGGTCGGAGTGGAGCACTGAAGCTTTCTTT. This codes for CAIRSEWSTEAFF.

This clonotype was picked up many times. The CDR3 here is CASSEGKGMNTEAFF. Here the CDR3 DNA reads TGTGCCAGCAGTGAAGGGAAGGGAATGAACACTGAAGCTTTCTTT. The genes are TRBV2 and TRBJ1-1; D unresolved. Germline V CDR1 and CDR2: SNHLY, FYNNEI. Trimming pared 1 base from V and 0 bases from J, leaving 9 bases between. CDR3 length: 15 amino acids.

Turning to this clonotype: This may stem from a read error, because a much larger clone lies one nucleotide away. The gene calls are TRBV4-1 and TRBJ2-2; D not certain. The CDR3 sequence is 14 residues long. CDR1 and CDR2 from the germline V gene are MGHRA and YSYEKL. The CDR3: CASIQGYGTGELFF. DNA for the CDR3: TGCGCCAGCATCCAAGGATACGGGACCGGGGAGCTGTTTTTT.

This clonotype was seen ten or more times. V and J are TRBV18 and TRBJ1-1, with 7 bases aligning to TRBD1. The CDR3 runs to 13 residues. The ends lost 5 bases at V and 3 bases at J; junction bases unmatched: 3. From germline, CDR1 is KGHSH and CDR2 LQKENI. The DNA of the CDR3 is TGTGCCAGCTCATCAGGGGGGCACACTGAAGCTTTCTTT. It translates to CASSSGGHTEAFF.

This clonotype was detected many times. The gene calls are TRBV10-3 and TRBJ1-2, with TRBD1 as a possible D gene (5 bases). The CDR3 runs 14 residues. Looked up from germline, CDR1 is ENHRY and CDR2 is SYGVKD. Trimming removed 0 bases at V and 9 bases at J, with 14 bases between. The CDR3 coding sequence is TGTGCCATCAGTGAGTCTACGGGACTCGGGAGCTACACCTTC. This gives the protein CAISESTGLGSYTF.